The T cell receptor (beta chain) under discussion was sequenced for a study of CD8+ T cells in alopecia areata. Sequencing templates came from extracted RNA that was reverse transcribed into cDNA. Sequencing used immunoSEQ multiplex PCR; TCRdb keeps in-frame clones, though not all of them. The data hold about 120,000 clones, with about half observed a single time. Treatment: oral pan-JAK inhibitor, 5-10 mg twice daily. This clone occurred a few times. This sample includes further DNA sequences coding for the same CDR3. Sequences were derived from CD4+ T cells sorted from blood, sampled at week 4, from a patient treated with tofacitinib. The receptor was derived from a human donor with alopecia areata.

CDR3 in DNA: TGCAGCGTTGGAACGGGGGGAAGCAATCAGCCCCAGCATTTT. It specifies CSVGTGGSNQPQHF. The chain combines TRBV29-1 with TRBJ1-5; D possibly corresponds to TRBD1 (5 bases). This CDR3 spans 14 amino acids. The ends were cut back, 4 bases at V and 1 base at J, with 11 bases in the middle. Germline CDR1 SQVTM, CDR2 ANQGSEA.